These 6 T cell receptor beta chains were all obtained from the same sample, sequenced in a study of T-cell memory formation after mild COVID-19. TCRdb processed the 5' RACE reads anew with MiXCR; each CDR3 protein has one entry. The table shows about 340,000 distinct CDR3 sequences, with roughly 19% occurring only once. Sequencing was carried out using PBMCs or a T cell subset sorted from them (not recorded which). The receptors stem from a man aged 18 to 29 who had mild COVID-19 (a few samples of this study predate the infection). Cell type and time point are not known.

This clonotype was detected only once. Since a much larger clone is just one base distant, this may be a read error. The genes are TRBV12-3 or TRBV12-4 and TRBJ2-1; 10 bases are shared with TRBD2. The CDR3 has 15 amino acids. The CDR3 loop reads CARSLGTSDYNEQFF. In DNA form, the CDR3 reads TGTGCCAGAAGTTTAGGGACTAGCGACTACAATGAGCAGTTCTTC.

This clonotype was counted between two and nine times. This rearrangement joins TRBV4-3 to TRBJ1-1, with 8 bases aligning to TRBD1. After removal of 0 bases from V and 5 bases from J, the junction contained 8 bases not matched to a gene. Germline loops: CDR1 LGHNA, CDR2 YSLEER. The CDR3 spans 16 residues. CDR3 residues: CASSQDLGQGATEAFF. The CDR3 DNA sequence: TGCGCCAGCAGCCAAGATCTCGGGCAGGGGGCAACTGAAGCTTTCTTT.

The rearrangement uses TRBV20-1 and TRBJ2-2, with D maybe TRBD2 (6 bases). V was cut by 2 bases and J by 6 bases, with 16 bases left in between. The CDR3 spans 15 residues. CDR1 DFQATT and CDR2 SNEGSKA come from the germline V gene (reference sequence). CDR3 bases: TGCAGTGCTAGACCGGCGACTAGTCCGCCCGGGGAGCTGTTTTTT. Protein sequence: CSARPATSPPGELFF.

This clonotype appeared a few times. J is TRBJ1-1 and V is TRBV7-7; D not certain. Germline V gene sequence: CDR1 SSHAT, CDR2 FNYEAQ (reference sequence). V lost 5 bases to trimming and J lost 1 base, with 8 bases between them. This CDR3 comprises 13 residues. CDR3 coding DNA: TGTGCCAGCAGCAAAGACGGGAACACTGAAGCTTTCTTT. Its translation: CASSKDGNTEAFF.

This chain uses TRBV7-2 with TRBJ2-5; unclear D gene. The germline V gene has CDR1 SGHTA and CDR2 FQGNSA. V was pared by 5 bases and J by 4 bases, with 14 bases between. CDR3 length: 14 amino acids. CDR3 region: CASSPYITRETQYF. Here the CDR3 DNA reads TGTGCCAGCAGCCCGTACATAACCCGAGAGACCCAGTACTTC.

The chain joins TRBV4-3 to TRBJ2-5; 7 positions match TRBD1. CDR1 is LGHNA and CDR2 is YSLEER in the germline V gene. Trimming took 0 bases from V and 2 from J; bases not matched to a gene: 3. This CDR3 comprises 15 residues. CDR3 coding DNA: TGCGCCAGCAGCCAAGATTTCAGGGGGCAAGAGACCCAGTACTTC. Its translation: CASSQDFRGQETQYF.